This entry is about one T cell receptor (beta chain). The antigen remains undetermined. This entry comes from a study of shared clonotypes between healthy human individuals. About the research overall: Three men and a couple of women, aged 18 to 49, were donors. General observations from the study: Generation of non-shared clonotypes was less probable than generation of clonotypes shared by all four donors.

Produced via immunoSEQ multiplex PCR; TCRdb's table is partial and in-frame only. Of 2 million to 2.5 million clones listed, roughly 91% are singletons. Germline V gives CDR1 MNHEY, CDR2 SVGAGI. This CDR3 is 12 amino acids long. The V end was cut by 8 bases, the J end by 4 bases, with 11 bases between. Naive-designated CD8 cells lacked CD45RO, were positively enriched for CCR7, and omitted terminally differentiated effector memory CD45RA+ cells. This chain uses TRBV6-5 with TRBJ1-2; D not resolved. This clonotype was obtained from a man aged 18 to 35 in good health. Some clones in this sample may be carry-over from other donors' samples. Material for sequencing was naive CD8+ T cells from PBMCs. This chain's CDR3 is CASGSNIYGYTF. CDR3 bases: TGTGCCAGCGGATCAAACATCTATGGCTACACCTTC.